One sample yielded the 29 T cell receptor beta chains listed below, sequenced in a study of T cell clonality in common variable immunodeficiency. Only in-frame clones appear in the TCRdb table, and some are missing; sequencing was by immunoSEQ multiplex PCR. The data show about 37,000 clones, none appearing only once, with 0.95% held by the ten largest. Sequencing was carried out using peripheral blood mononuclear cells. The origin of the receptors is a person aged 18 to 75 in good health.

This clone came up many times. The CDR3 end lies 3 residues beyond the end of the read and is filled in from the germline J gene. The chain employs TRBV12-3 or TRBV12-4 and TRBJ2-1, with D perhaps TRBD2 (7 bases). Trimming took off 9 bases at V and 4 bases at J, with 16 bases between the two ends. CDR3 length equals 14 residues. The CDR3 protein is CASGGGVLYNEQFF. The CDR3 bases that were read are TGTGCCAGTGGGGGGGGCGTCCTTTACAATGAG.

At least ten counts were recorded for this clone. CDR3 DNA, as far as it was read: TGTGCCAGCAGCTTAGGGATGGGGGCTCAGCCC. Translation: CASSLGMGAQP. The complete CDR3 sequence is CASSLGMGAQPQHF. The V gene is TRBV7-2, the J gene TRBJ1-5, with D maybe TRBD1 (6 bases). The read gets to within 3 residues of the CDR3 end, and the germline J gene fills in the rest. Between the trimmed V and J ends, which lost 1 base and 6 bases, there was a span of 10 bases. The germline V gene has CDR1 SGHTA and CDR2 FQGNSA. This CDR3 spans 14 amino acids. The complete variable domain, with remaining parts taken from reference TRBV7-2 and TRBJ1-5, reads GAGVSQSPSNKVTEKGKDVELRCDPISGHTALYWYRQSLGQGLEFLIYFQGNSAPDKSGLPSDRFSAERTGGSVSTLTIQRTQQEDSAVYLCASSLGMGAQPQHFGDGTRLSIL.

At least ten counts were recorded for this clone. The read gets to within 3 residues of the CDR3 end, and the germline J gene fills in the rest. The V gene is TRBV20-1, the J gene TRBJ2-1; 8 bases map to TRBD2. CDR1 and CDR2 (germline): DFQATT, SNEGSKA (reference sequence). This CDR3 contains 15 residues. J lost 4 bases, V lost 5 bases, and 10 bases had no gene match. The CDR3 is CSAQAGGSRYNEQFF. CDR3 bases read: TGCAGTGCTCAGGCGGGGGGTTCTAGGTACAATGAG.

This clone has a count of ten or more. The read ends 3 residues before the CDR3 terminus; that terminus is restored from the germline J gene. V is TRBV7-2 and J is TRBJ2-1; 11 bases map to TRBD1. V lost 4 bases and J lost 7; bases outside the gene matches: 3. CDR3 length: 14 residues. Per the germline V gene, CDR1 is SGHTA and CDR2 is FQGNSA. The sequenced CDR3 bases are TGTGCCAGCAGCTCGGACAGGGGGCGGAATGAG. It specifies CASSSDRGRNE. The whole CDR3 protein is CASSSDRGRNEQFF. Full variable domain (rest looked up from reference TRBV7-2 and TRBJ2-1): GAGVSQSPSNKVTEKGKDVELRCDPISGHTALYWYRQSLGQGLEFLIYFQGNSAPDKSGLPSDRFSAERTGGSVSTLTIQRTQQEDSAVYLCASSSDRGRNEQFFGPGTRLTVL.

This clone was seen repeatedly, ten times or more. The read stops 3 residues short of the end of the CDR3; the missing end is completed from the germline J gene. The chain carries TRBV19 and TRBJ2-7, with a weak D call TRBD2 (7 bases). The ends were cut back, 3 bases at V and 5 bases at J, with 17 bases in the middle. The CDR3 has 15 amino acids. Germline V gives CDR1 LNHDA, CDR2 SQIVND (reference sequence). CDR3 sequence reads: CASSMVEGGPNEQYF. CDR3 DNA (partial): TGTGCCAGTAGTATGGTGGAGGGGGGGCCAAACGAG.

This clone was detected many times. With the read ending 3 residues before the CDR3 end, the germline J gene is used to fill in that end. The gene calls are TRBV20-1 and TRBJ2-1; 7 nucleotides line up with TRBD1. The CDR3 spans 14 residues. With 1 base clipped from V and 4 bases from J, the junction kept 4 bases outside the gene matches. Germline V CDR1 and CDR2: DFQATT, SNEGSKA (reference sequence). The CDR3 sequence: CSARGRGYYNEQFF. CDR3 DNA, as far as it was read: TGCAGTGCTAGAGGCAGGGGGTATTACAATGAG.

In its sample, this clone was seen many times. Coverage ceases 3 residues before the CDR3 finishes, and the germline J gene fills in the end. The rearrangement joins TRBV20-1 to TRBJ2-5; 10 nucleotides align to TRBD2. The CDR3 has 17 residues. CDR1 is DFQATT, CDR2 SNEGSKA, per germline (reference sequence). Losses at the gene ends were 3 bases for V and 2 bases for J; bases not matched to a gene: 12. CDR3 DNA, as far as it was read: TGCAGTGCTAGGGCGGCTAGCGGGAGTGCTCGGCAAGAGACC. Translation gives CSARAASGSARQET. From start to end, the CDR3 is CSARAASGSARQETQYF.

This clone was recorded at least ten times. The read halts 3 residues ahead of the CDR3 end, with the missing end drawn from the germline J gene. The chain is built from TRBV19 and TRBJ1-1; perhaps TRBD1 as D (5 bases). Trimming removed 9 bases from V and 1 base from J, with 15 bases in between. The CDR3 is 14 amino acids. Looked up from germline, CDR1 is LNHDA and CDR2 is SQIVND (reference sequence). CDR3 DNA, as far as it was read: TGTGCCAGCCGAACTGGACATGCGAACACTGAA. Amino acid sequence: CASRTGHANTE. The CDR3, in full, reads CASRTGHANTEAFF.

This clone was detected ten times or more. The CDR3 end lies 3 residues beyond the end of the read and is filled in from the germline J gene. The chain joins TRBV12-3 or TRBV12-4 to TRBJ2-7; D unresolved. The CDR3 covers 12 residues. Between the trimmed V and J ends, which lost 4 bases and 6 bases, there was a span of 10 bases. The CDR3 loop reads CASSSISSEQYF. CDR3 DNA (partial): TGTGCCAGCAGTTCTATTAGCTCCGAG.

This clone has only a few counts. The read terminates 3 residues before the CDR3 end, so the remaining end is supplied by the germline J gene. The chain has TRBV19 and TRBJ1-3; no clear D gene. From germline, CDR1 is LNHDA and CDR2 SQIVND (reference sequence). This CDR3 has 14 amino acids. V lost 6 bases and J 7 bases, leaving 16 bases between the germline ends. CDR3 loop: CASSPTGYWNTIYF. CDR3 DNA (partial): TGTGCCAGTAGCCCCACGGGTTATTGGAACACC.

There are many counts of this clone. The read gets to within 3 residues of the CDR3 end, and the germline J gene fills in the rest. The V gene is TRBV12-3 or TRBV12-4, the J gene TRBJ2-1; 16 positions agree with TRBD2. CDR3 length equals 15 residues. J lost 5 bases, V lost 6 bases, and 1 base had no gene match. The sequenced part of the CDR3 DNA is TGTGCCAGCAGGGGGACTAGCGGGGGGGACAATGAG. Amino acid sequence: CASRGTSGGDNE. The whole CDR3 is CASRGTSGGDNEQFF.

This clone showed up many times. At one boundary the junction diverges from the germline segment, which might be a read error. Sequencing ends 3 residues short of the CDR3 end; the germline J gene provides the rest. The rearrangement links TRBV4-2 to TRBJ2-3, with TRBD2 identical over 9 bases. Germline lookup yields CDR1 LGHNA and CDR2 YNFKEQ. The CDR3 totals 17 residues. This chain's CDR3 is CASSQEGAGGSTDTQYF. CDR3 DNA (partial): TGCGCCAGCAGCCAAGAAGGAGCGGGAGGCAGCACAGATACG.

In this sample, this clone turned up many times. Sequencing ends 3 residues short of the CDR3 end; the germline J gene provides the rest. The chain uses TRBV20-1 and TRBJ1-2; D is unresolved. Trimming took off 0 bases at V and 5 bases at J, with 7 bases between the two ends. The CDR3 is made up of 12 amino acids. Germline V gene sequence: CDR1 DFQATT, CDR2 SNEGSKA (reference sequence). CDR3 sequence: CSARDQQYGYTF. Incomplete CDR3 DNA: TGCAGTGCTAGAGATCAACAGTATGGC.

This clone came up many times. The read halts 3 residues ahead of the CDR3 end, with the missing end drawn from the germline J gene. The rearrangement uses TRBV7-9 and TRBJ2-5; D gene unclear. The CDR3 has 14 residues. Germline lookup yields CDR1 SEHNR and CDR2 FQNEAQ (reference sequence). Trimming cost V 1 base and J 3 bases, with 9 bases left between them. CDR3 DNA (partial): TGTGCCAGCAGCTTAGTGGGCTTTGAAGAGACC. Translating gives CASSLVGFEET. The entire CDR3 protein reads CASSLVGFEETQYF.

In this sample, this clone turned up many times. Coverage ceases 3 residues before the CDR3 finishes, and the germline J gene fills in the end. The chain is built from TRBV5-6 and TRBJ2-5, with TRBD2 matching 10 bases. Losses at the gene ends were 4 bases for V and 2 bases for J; bases not matched to a gene: 5. In germline, CDR1 is SGHDT, CDR2 YYEEEE. CDR3 length equals 15 residues. Incomplete CDR3 DNA: TGTGCCAGCAGCCTTGGACTAGCGGAACAAGAGACC. Its protein product is CASSLGLAEQET. The complete CDR3 reads CASSLGLAEQETQYF.

With respect to this clone: Coverage ceases 3 residues before the CDR3 finishes, and the germline J gene fills in the end. J is TRBJ1-1 and V is TRBV19; D call uncertain. This CDR3 comprises 15 residues. The germline CDR1 and CDR2 sequences are LNHDA and SQIVND (reference sequence). Incomplete CDR3 DNA: TGTGCCAGTAGTAAAATGGGGAGAGGAGCGGAGACA. Amino acids: CASSKMGRGAET. The whole CDR3 is CASSKMGRGAETAFF.

This clone was picked up many times. The CDR3 end falls 3 residues outside the read, so it is completed with the germline J gene. This sequence joins TRBV19 and TRBJ2-5; perhaps TRBD1 as D (6 bases). V lost 3 bases to trimming and J lost 0 bases, with 11 bases between them. There are 15 residues in the CDR3. CDR1 and CDR2 (germline): LNHDA, SQIVND (reference sequence). Incomplete CDR3 DNA: TGTGCCAGTAGTATGATGGGGGCAAACCAAGAGACC. This gives the protein CASSMMGANQET. The whole CDR3 protein reads CASSMMGANQETQYF. Complete variable domain (other parts from reference TRBV19 and TRBJ2-5): DGGITQSPKYLFRKEGQNVTLSCEQNLNHDAMYWYRQDPGQGLRLIYYSQIVNDFQKGDIAEGYSVSREKKESFPLTVTSAQKNPTAFYLCASSMMGANQETQYFGPGTRLLVL.

This clone was counted many times. The read ends 3 residues before the CDR3 terminus; that terminus is restored from the germline J gene. The chain combines TRBV6-2 or TRBV6-3 with TRBJ2-2; possible D gene TRBD1, 5 bases. Germline assignment: CDR1 MNHEY and CDR2 SVGEGT. The V end lost 6 bases, the J end lost 3 bases, and 11 bases lay between the germline ends. This CDR3 region has 14 residues. CDR3 bases read: TGTGCCAGCAGGGAAAGACAGTACACCGGGGAG. It is translated as CASRERQYTGE. In full, the CDR3 reads CASRERQYTGELFF.

This clone occurred many times. The CDR3 extends 3 residues past the end of the read, so its final part is completed from the germline J gene. The chain links TRBV5-1 to TRBJ2-6; 8 nucleotides line up with TRBD1. The CDR3 contains 17 residues. J was trimmed by 4 bases and V by 0 bases; bases with no gene match: 6. The germline V gene encodes CDR1 SGHRS and CDR2 YFSETQ. CDR3 amino acids: CASSLEARGPGANVLTF. Incomplete CDR3 DNA: TGCGCCAGCAGCTTGGAGGCCAGGGGGCCCGGGGCCAACGTC.

This clone was detected many times. The CDR3 end is not reached by the read, which stops 3 residues before it; the germline J gene fills it in. This chain connects TRBV27 to TRBJ1-4; TRBD1 aligns across 7 bases. CDR1 is MNHEY, CDR2 SMNVEV, per germline (reference sequence). Trimming removed 8 bases from V and 6 bases from J; junction bases left unmatched: 3. The CDR3 has 12 amino acids. The CDR3 spells CASGTVHEKLFF. Partial CDR3 DNA: TGTGCCAGCGGGACAGTGCATGAAAAA.

This clone was found many times. The DNA ends 3 residues before the CDR3 does, and the rest of the CDR3 is filled in from the germline J gene. The genes are TRBV7-8 and TRBJ2-7, with D possibly called TRBD1 or TRBD2 (5 bases each). Germline V lookup: CDR1 SGHVS, CDR2 FQNEAQ. V lost 4 bases and J lost 0, with 10 bases in between. This CDR3 has 14 amino acids. The DNA read from the CDR3 is TGTGCCAGCAGCTCCCCAGGGAGCTCCTACGAG. It translates to CASSSPGSSYE. The whole CDR3 protein is CASSSPGSSYEQYF. Full variable domain (outside the CDR3, taken from reference TRBV7-8 and TRBJ2-7): GAGVSQSPRYKVAKRGQDVALRCDPISGHVSLFWYQQALGQGPEFLTYFQNEAQLDKSGLPSDRFFAERPEGSVSTLKIQRTQQEDSAVYLCASSSPGSSYEQYFGPGTRLTVT.

This clone was recorded at least ten times. Read sequence stops 3 residues before the CDR3 end, and the germline J gene provides the missing end. The J gene is TRBJ1-5, the V gene TRBV19; TRBD1 aligns across 11 bases. V gave up 7 bases and J gave up 2 bases; unmatched junction bases: 16. Germline-derived CDR1 and CDR2 are LNHDA and SQIVND (reference sequence). This CDR3 is 19 amino acids long. The part of the CDR3 DNA that was read is TGTGCCAGTAACCGCGTCGGCCGGGGGACAGGGGGTGGCAATCAGCCC. This encodes CASNRVGRGTGGGNQP. The full-length CDR3 reads as CASNRVGRGTGGGNQPQHF.

In the case of this clone: The CDR3 end falls 3 residues outside the read, so it is completed with the germline J gene. The chain combines TRBV19 with TRBJ1-1, with 7 bases aligning to TRBD1. CDR1 and CDR2 (germline): LNHDA, SQIVND (reference sequence). CDR3 size: 14 residues. This CDR3 reads CASSIDRNRGKAFF. Partial CDR3 DNA: TGTGCCAGTAGTATAGATAGGAACAGGGGCAAA.

This clone was seen repeatedly, ten times or more. Read data end 3 residues before the CDR3 end; the end is taken from the germline J gene. Different DNA sequences within this sample yield the same CDR3. The chain links TRBV7-6 to TRBJ2-2; the D call may be TRBD1 or TRBD2 (6 bases each). CDR1 and CDR2 (germline): SGHVS, FNYEAQ. The V end was cut by 1 base, the J end by 5 bases, with 20 bases between. This CDR3 has 18 amino acids. CDR3 bases read: TGTGCCAGCAGCTTAGTGGGCCCAAGGAGGGGGAAGACCGGGGAG. Its protein product is CASSLVGPRRGKTGE. The CDR3 in its entirety is CASSLVGPRRGKTGELFF.

This clone was seen at least ten times. The read finishes 3 residues shy of the CDR3 end, and the germline J gene is used to complete it. The V gene is TRBV7-8, the J gene TRBJ2-7; 8 bases match TRBD2. Trimming at V came to 1 base and at J to 3 bases, leaving 2 bases not matched to a gene. This CDR3 is built from 14 residues. Germline CDR1 is SGHVS and CDR2 is FQNEAQ. The CDR3 reads CASSLGLASYEQYF. The sequenced CDR3 bases are TGTGCCAGCAGCTTAGGACTAGCGAGCTACGAG.

This clone appeared many times. The missing CDR3 end, 3 residues past where the read stops, is filled in from the germline J gene. V usage is TRBV7-3 and J usage is TRBJ2-2; no definite D call. With 0 bases removed from V and 4 bases from J, the gap between germline ends came to 9 bases. Germline V gene lookup returns CDR1 SGHTA and CDR2 FQGTGA. The CDR3 sequence is 15 residues long. The sequenced CDR3 bases are TGTGCCAGCAGCTTAACGTTTAGCTCCACCGGGGAG. Its translation is CASSLTFSSTGE. The whole CDR3 reads CASSLTFSSTGELFF.

By frequency in the sample, this clone is medium-sized. The CDR3 goes on 3 residues after the read ends, and that part is filled in from the germline J gene. The chain links TRBV20-1 to TRBJ2-2, with TRBD1 identical over 7 bases. Trimming removed 7 bases from V and 8 bases from J; junction bases left unmatched: 10. The germline V gene has CDR1 DFQATT and CDR2 SNEGSKA (reference sequence). The CDR3 totals 13 residues. CDR3 residues: CSVSLTGVGELFF. The DNA read from the CDR3 is TGCAGTGTCAGCCTCACAGGGGTTGGGGAG.

Ten or more counts support this clone. The DNA ends 3 residues before the CDR3 does, and the rest of the CDR3 is filled in from the germline J gene. The chain couples TRBV30 to TRBJ1-1; no clear D gene. The CDR3 extends over 15 amino acids. Germline V gene sequence: CDR1 GTSNPN, CDR2 SVGIG (reference sequence). The V end was cut by 3 bases, the J end by 0 bases, with 14 bases between. Partial CDR3 DNA: TGTGCCTGGAGCCAAGCACCCTCCCTGAACACTGAA. Residues: CAWSQAPSLNTE. The entire CDR3 protein reads CAWSQAPSLNTEAFF.

This clone was seen at least ten times. The CDR3 goes on 3 residues after the read ends, and that part is filled in from the germline J gene. This chain links TRBV5-4 with TRBJ2-2, with 8 bases fitting TRBD1. Looked up from germline, CDR1 is SGHNT and CDR2 is YYREEE (reference sequence). V trimming: 0 bases; J trimming: 7 bases; junction bases outside the gene matches: 5. The CDR3 sequence is 15 residues long. The CDR3 sequence: CASSLVRGQGGELFF. CDR3 DNA, as far as it was read: TGTGCCAGCAGCTTGGTCAGGGGGCAGGGCGGGGAG. Full variable domain (remainder filled in from reference TRBV5-4 and TRBJ2-2): ETGVTQSPTHLIKTRGQQVTLRCSSQSGHNTVSWYQQALGQGPQFIFQYYREEENGRGNFPPRFSGLQFPNYSSELNVNALELDDSALYLCASSLVRGQGGELFFGEGSRLTVL.